The entry below describes one T cell receptor (beta chain). Sequenced by immunoSEQ multiplex PCR; TCRdb stores in-frame clones only, minus some. The data hold about 13,000 clones, with 88% observed a single time. The data were obtained in a study of T cell changes during pregnancy in multiple sclerosis. Germline values: CDR1 MDHEN, CDR2 SYDVKM. V was cut by 6 bases and J by 7 bases, with 19 bases left in between. The CDR3 consists of 15 residues. The origin of this receptor is a female donor with multiple sclerosis, enrolled in a pregnancy study. The sequences come from CD8+ T cells from peripheral blood mononuclear cells, collected in the first trimester of pregnancy. The V and J genes are TRBV28 and TRBJ1-5; D gene uncertain. CDR3 protein: CASSLIAGNLQPQHF. CDR3 nucleotide sequence: TGTGCCAGCAGCCTTATCGCGGGGAATCTGCAGCCCCAGCATTTT.